The present entry profiles one T cell receptor (beta chain) with its context. This entry comes from a study of blood T cell repertoires in COVID-19. This CDR3 has 19 residues. V lost 2 bases to trimming and J lost 3 bases; unmatched junction nucleotides: 14. Per germline, CDR1 LGHNA and CDR2 YNFKEQ. Seattle cases were enrolled at active infection and followed longitudinally. As originally analysed: By means of reference gene primer amplification, nucleated cell counts were estimated. Here immunoSEQ multiplex PCR was the method, and the copy in TCRdb shows in-frame clones only, minus some. The D gene and trimming were derived from the DNA, and the V and J assignments and clone size from that table. The table has approximately 330,000 clones, about 87% seen once.

V usage is TRBV4-2 and J usage is TRBJ2-7; the match to TRBD2 covers 12 bases. The source of this sequence is a man aged 25 to 45 with COVID-19, enrolled during active disease. The sample was peripheral blood. CDR3 sequence reads: CASSQRTGTSGLEFYEQYF. The CDR3 region has the DNA TGTGCCAGCAGCCAACGCACCGGGACTAGCGGGTTGGAATTCTACGAGCAGTACTTC.